This TCR beta chain came from a study of blood T cell repertoires in COVID-19. About the study: The cDNA or gDNA used as material had been derived from T cells, B-cell-depleted T cells, or PBMCs.

CDR1 is SEHNR, CDR2 FQNEAQ, per germline (reference sequence). The CDR3 contains 16 residues. The V and J ends lost 0 bases and 2 bases respectively, with 8 bases between them. Per the authors' pipeline: Amplified reference gene primers provided the basis for estimating nucleated cell counts. The assay was immunoSEQ multiplex PCR, and TCRdb's table has in-frame clones only and misses some. Clonal size and the V and J genes are those of that table, whereas D and trimming came from the DNA. Counted here are some 66,000 clones, roughly 80% occurring once; the ten biggest clones make up 6.6%. The rearrangement joins TRBV7-9 to TRBJ2-6, with D possibly matching TRBD1 (5 bases). The sample consisted of peripheral blood. This receptor was obtained from a man aged 60 to 75 with acute or convalescent COVID-19. The CDR3 sequence: CASSLAQGTGANVLTF. The CDR3 nucleotides read TGTGCCAGCAGCTTAGCGCAGGGAACTGGGGCCAACGTCCTGACTTTC.